Listed here is a single TCR beta chain. Its antigen is unknown. No base-level quality is on record; no much larger clone is a single base apart. From each donor, a single peripheral blood sample of approximately 120 mL on average was drawn into heparinised tubes. Naive, central memory, regulatory and stem cell-like memory CD4+ T cells were sorted on a BD FACSAria II using a panel including CD45RO, CCR7, CD25, CD127, CD95 and CD27. Purity was above 95% for every sorted population. PBMCs were isolated immediately by Lymphoprep density gradient centrifugation and stained directly without culture. So that batch effects would be minimized, each experiment stained and sorted samples in pairs, pairing one healthy donor with one patient. The record originates from a study of beta chain features in type 1 diabetes (dated by TCRdb to 2016 to 2018). Study-wide context: No differences in mean age, gender distribution, total cell number or subset yield were found between patients and healthy donors. Regulatory and stem cell-like memory subsets were isolated from only 8 patients and roughly 8 healthy donors, whereas naive and central memory subsets came from all 28 donors. A total of roughly 99,000,000 sorted cells were examined across all samples, and the number of cells per subset was strongly correlated with RNA yield. The study compared TCRB repertoires of sorted circulating CD4+ T cell subsets between recently diagnosed type 1 diabetes patients and matched healthy donors. Overall results and qualifications from the work: Patients with type 1 diabetes made fewer insertions and deleted more nucleotides at VDJ recombination sites, implying thymic rearrangement abnormalities. Because the HLA sub-analyses included only small numbers of individuals, any influence of HLA type on TCRB rearrangement was left unresolved. The naive, central memory and regulatory TCRB repertoires appeared to resemble one another more closely among patients than among healthy donors. Sequencing cDNA rather than genomic DNA could over-represent highly expressing activated cells, although activation and CD3 levels did not differ between groups. PCR may preferentially amplify shorter templates, but because patient and control samples were amplified and corrected together, any resulting skew would affect both groups equally. Type 1 diabetes patients showed a moderate but significant shortening of TCRB CDR3 length in all four CD4+ subsets.

CDR1 SEHNR and CDR2 FQNEAQ are derived from the germline V gene (reference sequence). Trimming takes 5 bases from V and 1 base from J, and the germline ends sit 7 bases apart. Inclusive of the bounding cysteine and phenylalanine, the CDR3 is 13 residues long. Solely the CDR3 DNA is kept, with 39 bases framed from the first base. The entire amount of isolated RNA was reverse transcribed using the High Capacity cDNA Reverse Transcription Kit, so the sequenced TCRB transcripts were expressed ones. Naive, central memory and regulatory T cell samples underwent deep immunoSEQ sequencing, averaging about 3.57 million total reads per sample. After sorted cells were lysed in RLT buffer, RNA was extracted with DNase-treated RNeasy Micro or Mini kits, with the choice depending on cell number. Each cell subset was processed separately to prevent cross-contamination, with patient and healthy donor samples processed together. The immunoSEQ multiplex PCR was used to amplify TCRB sequences from cDNA, generating 87-bp fragments that spanned the CDR3 region. Sequencing of the amplicons was done on the Illumina HiSeq platform. The paper's processing steps were these. PCR bias was corrected computationally using synthetic template baselines, and reads within Hamming distance 2 were collapsed, with unmergeable singletons discarded. By aligning reads against IMGT, V, D and J genes, CDR3 length, and insertions or deletions at six rearrangement sites were assigned. Within each subset, clonotype counts were normalized to sorted cell number, after which true diversity and Gini coefficients were computed with the tcR R package. The overlap coefficient, calculated on TCRB nucleotide sequences, was used to quantify repertoire sharing. TCRdb obtained this table from immuneACCESS and retained in-frame rearrangements with V and J assigned. These tables miss some clones; where compared with another copy, unresolved V genes account for less than half of the shortfall, and the remainder is unexplained. D and trimming come from the DNA, and the V and J calls and clone size come from that table. Across this sample there are hundreds of thousands of clones, with 13% to 15% seen only once. The ten largest clones take up about 6.6% of the sample.

This TCR derives from a man younger than 45 in good health. The V gene is TRBV7-9 and the J gene is TRBJ2-3; the D gene assignment is ambiguous. Source material: central memory CD4+ T cells from blood. The DNA sequence is TGTGCCAGCAGCCGAGACGGCACAGATACGCAGTATTTT. It codes for CASSRDGTDTQYF.